A single sample is the source of the 2 T cell receptor beta chains below, sequenced in a study of OX40 agonist ivuxolimab in advanced cancers. Only in-frame clones appear in the TCRdb table, and some are missing; sequencing was by immunoSEQ multiplex PCR. This sample has over 70,000 clones, with 75% to 85% found just once. The sequencing here drew on CD4+ or CD8+ T cells sorted from blood, taken in a trial of the OX40 agonist ivuxolimab. These receptors were collected from an adult with an advanced solid tumor such as melanoma, head and neck, liver or kidney cancer.

The CDR3 spells CASSLKAGVPNEQFF. CDR3 nucleotides: TGCGCCAGCAGCTTGAAGGCGGGAGTCCCCAATGAGCAGTTCTTC. The V and J genes are TRBV5-1 and TRBJ2-1; TRBD2 aligns across 7 bases. The CDR3 loop spans 15 amino acids. CDR1 SGHRS and CDR2 YFSETQ come from the germline V gene. The V segment lost 1 base and the J segment 6 bases; nucleotides outside the gene matches: 7. The full variable domain, in which reference TRBV5-1 and TRBJ2-1 provide the parts outside the CDR3, is KAGVTQTPRYLIKTRGQQVTLSCSPISGHRSVSWYQQTPGQGLQFLFEYFSETQRNKGNFPGRFSGRQFSNSRSEMNVSTLELGDSALYLCASSLKAGVPNEQFFGPGTRLTVL.

The V call is TRBV12-5, the J call TRBJ1-4; D remains ambiguous. V was clipped by 9 bases and J by 14 bases, with 13 bases between them. Germline-derived CDR1 and CDR2 are LGHNT and FRNRAP. The CDR3 extends over 10 amino acids. CDR3 sequence (DNA): TGTGCTAGGGCCGTGCAGAGGCTGTTTTTT. It translates to CARAVQRLFF.